These 26 T cell receptor beta chains came from one sample sequenced in a study of T cell repertoires in cytomegalovirus infection. MiXCR, applied by TCRdb to the reads, yields one record per CDR3 protein. This table has about 230,000 distinct CDR3 sequences, roughly 22% appearing once. Source material: CD8+ T cells from PBMCs. These receptors all stem from a human donor in good health (CMV status not recorded). Some clones in this sample may be carry-over from other donors' samples.

This clonotype has a handful of counts. V gene TRBV2 combines with J gene TRBJ1-1; TRBD1 is a possible D gene (6 bases). The CDR3 consists of 11 residues. The V and J ends lost 11 bases and 1 base respectively, with 8 bases between them. CDR1 and CDR2 (germline): SNHLY, FYNNEI. DNA for the CDR3: TGTGCCGTGGACAGGAACACTGAAGCTTTCTTT. Its protein product is CAVDRNTEAFF.

This chain links TRBV20-1 with TRBJ1-1, with D unresolved. V dropped 2 bases and J dropped 0 bases, with 7 bases sitting between them. This CDR3 contains 13 residues. Germline CDR1 is DFQATT and CDR2 is SNEGSKA (reference sequence). The CDR3 nucleotides read TGCAGTGCTAGACAGCCTCTGAACACTGAAGCTTTCTTT. Translated: CSARQPLNTEAFF.

This clonotype was seen ten or more times. The rearrangement links TRBV12-3 or TRBV12-4 to TRBJ1-5; 8 positions match TRBD1. V gave up 3 bases and J gave up 10 bases; unmatched junction bases: 2. The CDR3 has 12 amino acids. The chain's CDR3 is CASSFGQGPQHF. The CDR3 DNA is TGTGCCAGCAGTTTTGGACAGGGACCCCAGCATTTT.

This clonotype was recorded many times. The J gene is TRBJ2-3, the V gene TRBV7-6, with D uncertain. V lost 2 bases and J lost 5, with 5 bases in between. CDR3 size: 12 residues. Germline V gene data show CDR1 as SGHVS and CDR2 as FNYEAQ. The CDR3 DNA reads as TGTGCCAGCAGCTTATTTGAAGATACGCAGTATTTT. It is translated as CASSLFEDTQYF.

The table lists this clonotype with many counts. V gene TRBV4-1 combines with J gene TRBJ2-7, with 8 bases identical to TRBD1. The germline V gene encodes CDR1 MGHRA and CDR2 YSYEKL. With 1 base clipped from V and 1 base from J, the junction kept 6 bases outside the gene matches. The CDR3 covers 16 residues. The CDR3 reads CASSQAADRVSYEQYF. For the CDR3, the DNA is TGCGCCAGCAGCCAAGCGGCGGACAGGGTGTCCTACGAGCAGTACTTC.

Ten or more counts support this clonotype. This chain links TRBV28 with TRBJ1-1; D possibly corresponds to TRBD1 (5 bases). V gave up 5 bases and J gave up 0 bases, with 13 bases separating them. CDR3 length: 15 amino acids. From germline, CDR1 is MDHEN and CDR2 SYDVKM. DNA for the CDR3: TGTGCCAGCAGTCCCGCGGACAACATGAACACTGAAGCTTTCTTT. It codes for CASSPADNMNTEAFF. Drawing the rest from reference TRBV28 and TRBJ1-1, the complete variable domain is DVKVTQSSRYLVKRTGEKVFLECVQDMDHENMFWYRQDPGLGLRLIYFSYDVKMKEKGDIPEGYSVSREKKERFSLILESASTNQTSMYLCASSPADNMNTEAFFGQGTRLTVV.

This clonotype was recorded many times. V and J are TRBV7-3 and TRBJ2-3, with 8 nucleotides matching TRBD1. V dropped 5 bases and J dropped 1; count of bases not matched to a gene: 2. This CDR3 spans 14 amino acids. Germline V gene lookup returns CDR1 SGHTA and CDR2 FQGTGA. As DNA, the CDR3 is TGTGCCAGCAGCCCGGACAGGGGCACAGATACGCAGTATTTT. It encodes CASSPDRGTDTQYF. Drawing the rest from reference TRBV7-3 and TRBJ2-3, the complete variable domain is GAGVSQTPSNKVTEKGKYVELRCDPISGHTALYWYRQSLGQGPEFLIYFQGTGAADDSGLPNDRFFAVRPEGSVSTLKIQRTERGDSAVYLCASSPDRGTDTQYFGPGTRLTVL.

This clonotype came up once. The V and J genes are TRBV7-9 and TRBJ1-3; no definite D call. The CDR3 covers 17 residues. Germline V gene lookup returns CDR1 SEHNR and CDR2 FQNEAQ (reference sequence). Deletions cut 4 bases from V and 0 bases from J, with 16 bases between. CDR3 residues: CASSSTTESSSGNTIYF. The CDR3 coding sequence is TGTGCCAGCAGCTCAACGACGGAGTCCAGCTCTGGAAACACCATATATTTT.

This rearrangement joins TRBV20-1 to TRBJ1-1; 7 positions match TRBD1. The CDR3 runs 14 residues. The V and J ends lost 7 bases and 1 base, in that order; junction bases with no gene match: 9. Germline V gives CDR1 DFQATT, CDR2 SNEGSKA (reference sequence). CDR3 region: CSVPIDRANTEAFF. CDR3 bases: TGCAGTGTTCCTATCGACAGGGCGAACACTGAAGCTTTCTTT.

Concerning this clonotype itself: One end of the junction fails to match germline, which may point to a read error. The gene calls are TRBV14 and TRBJ1-4; no clear D gene. The germline gives CDR1 SGHDN, CDR2 FVKESK. CDR3 size: 14 residues. DNA for the CDR3: TGTGGCAGCAGCCAACGGGGTATCAATGAAAAACTGTTTTTT. Translation: CGSSQRGINEKLFF. Using reference TRBV14 and TRBJ1-4 for the parts outside the CDR3, the full variable domain is EAGVTQFPSHSVIEKGQTVTLRCDPISGHDNLYWYRRVMGKEIKFLLHFVKESKQDESGMPNNRFLAERTGGTYSTLKVQPAELEDSGVYFCGSSQRGINEKLFFGSGTQLSVL.

This clonotype was observed a few times. The V and J genes are TRBV7-9 and TRBJ2-1, with 8 bases lining up with TRBD2. CDR3 length: 15 amino acids. CDR1 SEHNR and CDR2 FQNEAQ come from the germline V gene (reference sequence). V lost 4 bases to trimming and J lost 5 bases; unmatched junction nucleotides: 7. The CDR3 nucleotides are TGTGCCAGCAGCTCCCGGGAGGGGGGGCACAATGAGCAGTTCTTC. Translating gives CASSSREGGHNEQFF.

The rearrangement joins TRBV28 to TRBJ2-1; D is perhaps TRBD2 (5 bases). Germline CDR1 reads MDHEN; CDR2 reads SYDVKM. The CDR3 loop spans 15 amino acids. With 6 bases removed from V and 7 bases from J, the gap between germline ends came to 19 bases. Here the CDR3 reads CASRNIEWTGNEQFF. The DNA of the CDR3 is TGTGCCAGCAGAAACATTGAATGGACTGGAAATGAGCAGTTCTTC.

This clonotype was found a few times. The CDR3 DNA is TGTGCCAGCAGTCACGGGGACACTGAAGCTTTCTTT. This codes for CASSHGDTEAFF. The V gene is TRBV6-6, the J gene TRBJ1-1; no firm D call. From germline, CDR1 is MNHNY and CDR2 SVGAGI (reference sequence). The CDR3 spans 12 residues. The ends were cut back, 5 bases at V and 3 bases at J, with 7 bases in the middle.

The rearrangement joins TRBV28 to TRBJ2-7; tentatively, D is TRBD2 (6 bases). The CDR3 has 13 amino acids. V shed 0 bases and J shed 9 bases, with 12 bases lying between them. Germline CDR1 and CDR2: MDHEN and SYDVKM. CDR3 protein: CASSLWGGPRQYF. The CDR3 region has the DNA TGTGCCAGCAGTTTATGGGGGGGACCTCGGCAGTACTTC.

The rearrangement uses TRBV7-6 and TRBJ2-2, with TRBD1 matching 9 bases. The germline gives CDR1 SGHVS, CDR2 FNYEAQ. V lost 4 bases, J lost 4 bases, and 7 bases stayed unmatched. The CDR3 length is 16 residues. The CDR3 loop reads CASSYPGQGPTGELFF. The DNA of the CDR3 is TGTGCCAGCAGCTACCCGGGACAGGGACCCACCGGGGAGCTGTTTTTT.

This clonotype was counted only a few times. The J gene is TRBJ2-1, the V gene TRBV3-1, with TRBD2 identical over 12 bases. Germline loops: CDR1 LGHDT, CDR2 YNNKEL (reference sequence). This CDR3 comprises 18 residues. The junction had 5 bases not matched to a gene; V was cut back by 0 bases and J by 2 bases. The DNA of the CDR3 is TGTGCCAGCAGCCAAGATTCTAGCGGGGGGGCCCCCTACAATGAGCAGTTCTTC. Translation: CASSQDSSGGAPYNEQFF.

The V gene is TRBV9, the J gene TRBJ1-6; D gene ambiguous. Germline CDR1 and CDR2: SGDLS and YYNGEE. V lost 4 bases and J lost 8, with 7 bases in between. The length of the CDR3 is 12 residues. The chain's CDR3 is CASSPGDSPLHF. CDR3 coding DNA: TGTGCCAGCAGCCCCGGCGATTCACCCCTCCACTTT.

The chain is built from TRBV30 and TRBJ2-1, with D maybe TRBD1 (5 bases). Germline-derived CDR1 and CDR2 are GTSNPN and SVGIG (reference sequence). V lost 0 bases and J 5 bases, leaving 11 bases between the germline ends. The CDR3 consists of 14 residues. The CDR3 sequence is CAWSVRGVHNEQFF. CDR3 coding DNA: TGTGCCTGGAGTGTAAGGGGCGTCCACAATGAGCAGTTCTTC.

This clonotype came up a few times. The chain carries TRBV28 and TRBJ2-7; possible D gene TRBD1, 5 bases. The length of the CDR3 is 14 residues. The germline V gene encodes CDR1 MDHEN and CDR2 SYDVKM. Trimming shortened V by 5 bases and J by 4 bases, and 15 bases separated the two germline ends. CDR3 sequence: CASSPPDTLYEQYF. The CDR3 DNA reads TGTGCCAGCAGTCCCCCGGACACACTGTACGAGCAGTACTTC.

This clonotype was picked up a small number of times. The V call is TRBV10-2, the J call TRBJ1-5, with a weak D call TRBD1 (6 bases). The CDR3 extends over 17 amino acids. V gave up 1 base and J gave up 1 base, with 14 bases separating them. The germline gives CDR1 WSHSY, CDR2 SAAADI. CDR3 DNA sequence: TGCGCCAGCAGTGAGTTGGGGACATCCCCGAGCAATCAGCCCCAGCATTTT. Its protein product is CASSELGTSPSNQPQHF.

This clonotype was recorded many times. For the CDR3, the DNA is TGTGCCAGCAGTTTAAGTGCCGGGGGTTTAGGTCAGCCCCAGCATTTT. The encoded protein is CASSLSAGGLGQPQHF. The rearrangement uses TRBV27 and TRBJ1-5, with D perhaps matching TRBD1 (5 bases). Germline CDR1 reads MNHEY; CDR2 reads SMNVEV (reference sequence). Trimming removed 2 bases from V and 6 bases from J, with 17 bases in between. This CDR3 has 16 residues.

This clonotype was counted ten times or more. V and J are TRBV6-1 and TRBJ2-1, with 8 bases lining up with TRBD2. The germline CDR1 and CDR2 sequences are MNHNS and SASEGT. CDR3 length: 14 amino acids. With V trimmed by 4 bases and J by 8 bases, 7 bases remained unmatched. DNA for the CDR3: TGTGCCAGCAGTGGCCTTACCGGGAGGGATGAGCAGTTCTTC. This encodes CASSGLTGRDEQFF.

This clonotype is medium-sized (0.01 to 0.1%). The V call is TRBV7-6, the J call TRBJ2-5, with 10 nucleotides matching TRBD2. Trimming removed 5 bases from V and 2 bases from J; junction bases left unmatched: 11. The CDR3 sequence is 17 residues long. CDR1 is SGHVS, CDR2 FNYEAQ, per germline. The CDR3 is CASSATGTSAVQETQYF. Here the CDR3 DNA reads TGTGCCAGCAGCGCCACCGGGACTAGCGCTGTTCAAGAGACCCAGTACTTC.

This clonotype was seen a few times. The chain combines TRBV7-9 with TRBJ1-4; D gene unclear. The CDR3 covers 13 residues. V was trimmed by 3 bases and J by 2 bases, leaving 4 bases between them. In germline, CDR1 is SEHNR, CDR2 FQNEAQ (reference sequence). In DNA, the CDR3 is TGTGCCAGCAGCTTCTCCACTAATGAAAAACTGTTTTTT. Its translation is CASSFSTNEKLFF.

The gene calls are TRBV27 and TRBJ1-2; TRBD1 matches at 8 bases. Per the germline V gene, CDR1 is MNHEY and CDR2 is SMNVEV (reference sequence). CDR3 length equals 16 residues. V lost 6 bases, J lost 5 bases, and 14 bases stayed unmatched. The CDR3 bases are TGTGCCAGCAGCCCGATGGCAGGGGGCTCATTTTATGGCTACACCTTC. It encodes CASSPMAGGSFYGYTF.

In its sample, this clonotype was seen a few times. The chain uses TRBV7-9 and TRBJ1-2; D is undetermined. Trimming took 7 bases from V and 2 from J, leaving 14 bases between them. This CDR3 is 14 amino acids long. Germline V gene lookup returns CDR1 SEHNR and CDR2 FQNEAQ (reference sequence). CDR3 sequence (DNA): TGTGCCAGCACCCCGGACGGACCGAACTATGGCTACACCTTC. Its translation is CASTPDGPNYGYTF.